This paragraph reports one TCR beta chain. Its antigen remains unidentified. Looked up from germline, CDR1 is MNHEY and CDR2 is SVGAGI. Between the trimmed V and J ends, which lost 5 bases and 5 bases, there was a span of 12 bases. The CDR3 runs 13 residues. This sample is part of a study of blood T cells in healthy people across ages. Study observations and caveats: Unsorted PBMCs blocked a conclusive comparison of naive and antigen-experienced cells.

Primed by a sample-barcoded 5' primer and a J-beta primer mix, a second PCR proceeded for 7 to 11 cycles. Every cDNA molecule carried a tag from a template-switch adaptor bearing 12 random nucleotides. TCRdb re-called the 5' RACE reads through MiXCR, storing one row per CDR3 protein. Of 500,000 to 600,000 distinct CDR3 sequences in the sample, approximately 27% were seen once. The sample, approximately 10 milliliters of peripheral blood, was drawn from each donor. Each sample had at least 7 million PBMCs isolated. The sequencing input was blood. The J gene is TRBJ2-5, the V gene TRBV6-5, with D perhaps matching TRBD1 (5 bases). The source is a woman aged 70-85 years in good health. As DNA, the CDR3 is TGTGCCAGCAGTCCCCCAGGGATGGAGACCCAGTACTTC. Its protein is CASSPPGMETQYF.